Sequencing of this T cell receptor beta chain was carried out in a study of beta chain features in type 1 diabetes (dated by TCRdb to between 2017 and 2018). For the wider study: Mean age, gender distribution, total cell number and subset yield did not differ between patients and healthy donors. A total of 100 million to 140 million sorted cells were examined across all samples, and the number of cells per subset was strongly correlated with RNA yield. The study compared TCRB repertoires of sorted circulating CD4+ T cell subsets between recently diagnosed type 1 diabetes patients and matched healthy donors. Naive and central memory subsets were obtained from all 30 or so donors, but regulatory and stem cell-like memory subsets were isolated from only 8 patients and roughly 8 healthy donors. On the study overall, not on this receptor specifically: A moderate but significant shortening of TCRB CDR3 length was observed in type 1 diabetes patients in all four CD4+ subsets. Shorter templates might be favored by PCR, yet because patient and control samples were amplified and corrected together, any such skew would affect both groups equally. At VDJ recombination sites, type 1 diabetes patients had fewer insertions and more deleted nucleotides, which implies abnormalities in thymic rearrangement. HLA sub-analyses involved small numbers of individuals, so any influence of HLA type on TCRB rearrangement remained unresolved. Naive, central memory and regulatory TCRB repertoires appeared more similar among patients than among healthy donors. Because cDNA was sequenced instead of genomic DNA, highly expressing activated cells could be over-represented, though the groups showed no difference in activation or CD3 levels.

Each donor gave one peripheral blood draw, around 100 mL on average, collected into heparinised tubes. A BD FACSAria II and a panel including CD45RO, CCR7, CD25, CD127, CD95 and CD27 were used to sort naive, central memory, regulatory and stem cell-like memory CD4+ T cells. Every sorted population had a purity above 95%. Right away, PBMCs were isolated by Lymphoprep density gradient centrifugation and were stained directly, with no culture step. Samples were stained and sorted in pairs, with one healthy donor and one patient per experiment, so that batch effects were minimized. Concerning this clone itself: Its antigen remains unidentified. The input lacks base qualities; no much larger clone sits a single base away.

Including the terminal cysteine and phenylalanine, the CDR3 comprises 16 residues. Solely the CDR3 DNA is kept, with 48 bases framed from the first base. The CDR1 and CDR2 encoded by the germline V gene are SGHTA and FQGTGA. V is reduced by 5 bases and J by 6 bases, leaving a spacing of 21 bases between them. The entire isolated RNA was reverse transcribed using the High Capacity cDNA Reverse Transcription Kit, and thus expressed TCRB transcripts were sequenced. Deep immunoSEQ sequencing was applied to naive, central memory and regulatory T cell samples, giving an average of about 3.6 million total reads per sample. After sorted cells were lysed in RLT buffer, RNA was extracted with DNase-treated RNeasy Micro or Mini kits, with the choice depending on cell number. Each cell subset was processed on its own to prevent cross-contamination, while patient and healthy donor samples were processed together. The immunoSEQ multiplex PCR was used to amplify TCRB sequences from cDNA, yielding 87-bp fragments that span the CDR3 region. Amplicons were sequenced on the Illumina HiSeq platform. Regarding the original processing steps: Synthetic template baselines were used to correct PCR bias computationally, reads within Hamming distance 2 were collapsed, and singletons that could not be merged were discarded. By aligning reads against IMGT, V, D and J genes, CDR3 length, and insertions or deletions at six rearrangement sites were assigned. Within each subset, clonotype counts were normalized to sorted cell number, and only after that were true diversity and Gini coefficients computed with the tcR R package. Repertoire sharing was quantified using the overlap coefficient calculated on TCRB nucleotide sequences. Out-of-frame TCRB sequences from naive cells were analyzed as a proxy for the pre-selection repertoire. Entries here come from immuneACCESS through TCRdb and include only in-frame sequences with V and J called. Some clones fail to appear in such tables; in the studies checked, an unresolved V gene covers under half of the shortfall, and the cause of the remainder is unknown. V, J and clone size reflect that table, while D and trimming were determined from the DNA. This sample has 900,000 or so clones in its table, and roughly a sixth of those were observed once. Jointly, the top ten make up 0.02% to 0.025% of the sample.

This clonotype was sampled from a woman under 30 in good health. The receptor chain draws on TRBV7-3 and TRBJ2-3; no D segment can be confidently identified. Sample: naive CD4+ T cells from blood. The cell subset or site label on this specimen signifies: true naive CD4+ T cells. The encoded CDR3 is CASSPGLRVPTDTQYF. The sequenced DNA: TGTGCCAGCAGCCCCGGCCTCCGGGTACCCACGGATACGCAGTATTTT. With all but the CDR3 taken from the reference TRBV7-3 and TRBJ2-3 genes, the full variable domain is: GAGVSQTPSNKVTEKGKYVELRCDPISGHTALYWYRQSLGQGPEFLIYFQGTGAADDSGLPNDRFFAVRPEGSVSTLKIQRTERGDSAVYLCASSPGLRVPTDTQYFGPGTRLTVL.